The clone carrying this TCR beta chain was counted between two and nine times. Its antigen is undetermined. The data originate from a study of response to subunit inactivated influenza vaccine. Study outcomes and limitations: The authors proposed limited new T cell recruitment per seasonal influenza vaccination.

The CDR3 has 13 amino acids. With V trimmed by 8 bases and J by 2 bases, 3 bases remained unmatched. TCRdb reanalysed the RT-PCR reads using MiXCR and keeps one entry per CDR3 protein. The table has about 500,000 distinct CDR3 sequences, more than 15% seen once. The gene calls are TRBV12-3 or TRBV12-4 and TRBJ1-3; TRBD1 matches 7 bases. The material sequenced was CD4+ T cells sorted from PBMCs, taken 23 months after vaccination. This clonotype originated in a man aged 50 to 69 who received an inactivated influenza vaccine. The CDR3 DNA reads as TGTGCCAGCCAGGGGGAAACTGGAAACACCATATATTTT. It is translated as CASQGETGNTIYF.